The 15 T cell receptor beta chains below all came from one sample that was sequenced in a study of blood T cell repertoires in COVID-19. Only in-frame clones appear in the TCRdb table, and some are missing; sequencing was by immunoSEQ multiplex PCR. The sample consists of 68,000 or so clones, more than 60% of them appearing once. The sample consisted of peripheral blood. These TCRs come from a woman between 50 and 59 years old with acute or convalescent COVID-19.

This chain uses TRBV5-4 with TRBJ2-5, with TRBD2 matching over 8 bases. V lost 0 bases and J lost 9; bases outside the gene matches: 10. The CDR3 has 15 residues. The germline V gene encodes CDR1 SGHNT and CDR2 YYREEE (reference sequence). Written as DNA, the CDR3 is TGTGCCAGCAGCTTGGGAACTAGCGGTGGCCGGGCCCAGTACTTC. Its protein is CASSLGTSGGRAQYF.

This chain connects TRBV14 to TRBJ1-1; 7 bases line up with TRBD1. Trimming at V came to 0 bases and at J to 5 bases, leaving 15 bases not matched to a gene. Per the germline V gene, CDR1 is SGHDN and CDR2 is FVKESK. CDR3 length: 18 residues. In nucleotides, the CDR3 is TGTGCCAGCAGCCAAGAGGCGGTAAGGTTAGGGGGCGTTACTGAAGCTTTCTTT. Protein: CASSQEAVRLGGVTEAFF.

This clone was observed once. The chain carries TRBV7-8 and TRBJ2-1, with D possibly TRBD2 on 6 matching bases. Germline V CDR1 and CDR2: SGHVS, FQNEAQ. V was cut by 0 bases and J by 8 bases, with 17 bases left in between. The CDR3 length is 16 residues. In DNA form, the CDR3 reads TGTGCCAGCAGCTTAGCGTCACTAGCTTGGTTTGATGAGCAGTTCTTC. Translating it yields CASSLASLAWFDEQFF.

The gene calls are TRBV5-6 and TRBJ2-5; D uncertain. This CDR3 comprises 13 residues. The germline V gene has CDR1 SGHDT and CDR2 YYEEEE. Trimming shortened V by 3 bases and J by 4 bases, and 10 bases separated the two germline ends. The CDR3 is CASSYSPPETQYF. The DNA of the CDR3 is TGTGCCAGCAGCTACTCCCCTCCAGAGACCCAGTACTTC.

This clone was counted only a few times. J is TRBJ1-6 and V is TRBV9; D uncertain. The CDR3 spans 17 residues. The V gene's germline CDR1 is SGDLS and CDR2 YYNGEE. The V end was cut by 0 bases, the J end by 0 bases, with 10 bases between. The DNA of the CDR3 is TGTGCCAGCAGCGTAGATGACACCCACTCCTATAATTCACCCCTCCACTTT. Amino acids: CASSVDDTHSYNSPLHF.

The CDR3 region is CATQRGGLSDEQYF. The DNA of the CDR3 is TGTGCCACCCAGAGGGGGGGGCTCTCAGACGAGCAGTACTTC. The chain is built from TRBV2 and TRBJ2-7, with D possibly TRBD2 on 7 matching bases. Trimming cost V 10 bases and J 5 bases, with 21 bases left between them. Germline V CDR1 and CDR2: SNHLY, FYNNEI. The CDR3 is made up of 14 amino acids.

The chain uses TRBV23-1 and TRBJ1-6, with D maybe TRBD1 (6 bases). TRBV23-1 is an open reading frame whose function is uncertain. Trimming removed 0 bases from V and 0 bases from J, with 27 bases in between. The CDR3 runs 23 residues. For the CDR3, the DNA is TGCGCCAGCAGTCAATCCGTCCAGGTCAGGGGACCTAACTTGGACTCCTATAATTCACCCCTCCACTTT. Translation: CASSQSVQVRGPNLDSYNSPLHF.

The chain combines TRBV7-2 with TRBJ2-5; unclear D gene. Germline CDR1 is SGHTA and CDR2 is FQGNSA. The CDR3 is 12 residues long. Trimming left V 5 bases short and J 0 bases short, with 4 bases between. The CDR3 DNA follows: TGTGCCAGCAGCCCCGACCAAGAGACCCAGTACTTC. Protein: CASSPDQETQYF.

The chain is built from TRBV3-1 (or the pseudogene TRBV3-2) and TRBJ2-5; maybe TRBD2 (5 bases). The germline V gene has CDR1 LGHDT and CDR2 YNNKEL (reference sequence). The CDR3 has 15 amino acids. Deletions cut 0 bases from V and 9 bases from J, with 17 bases between. The CDR3 bases are TGTGCCAGCAGCCAAGATCCCGGGATAATGGGGTCCCAGTACTTC. This gives the protein CASSQDPGIMGSQYF.

This clone was recorded only once. The chain links TRBV9 to TRBJ2-3, with 9 bases aligning to TRBD2. Germline V gene sequence: CDR1 SGDLS, CDR2 YYNGEE. The junction had 11 bases not matched to a gene; V was cut back by 3 bases and J by 0 bases. This CDR3 comprises 18 residues. The CDR3: CASSAAGRGGPSTDTQYF. In nucleotides, the CDR3 is TGTGCCAGCAGCGCCGCGGGGCGGGGGGGCCCCAGCACAGATACGCAGTATTTT.

This clone appeared once. The V call is TRBV24-1, the J call TRBJ1-5; D remains ambiguous. From germline, CDR1 is KGHDR and CDR2 SFDVKD. The CDR3 is 16 amino acids. Trimming shortened V by 5 bases and J by 3 bases, and 16 bases separated the two germline ends. CDR3 sequence (DNA): TGTGCCACCAGTGCGTTGATAACTACGATCAATCAGCCCCAGCATTTT. Translated: CATSALITTINQPQHF.

CDR3 bases: TGTGCCAGCAGCCAGGGACAGGGGGTAGCTAATGAAAAACTGTTTTTT. The encoded protein is CASSQGQGVANEKLFF. The chain links TRBV4-2 to TRBJ1-4; 11 nucleotides match TRBD1. With V trimmed by 3 bases and J by 3 bases, 3 bases remained unmatched. Looked up from germline, CDR1 is LGHNA and CDR2 is YNFKEQ. The CDR3 spans 16 residues.

This rearrangement joins TRBV2 to TRBJ1-2; maybe TRBD1 (5 bases). Germline V gene lookup returns CDR1 SNHLY and CDR2 FYNNEI. Trimming pared 7 bases from V and 1 base from J, leaving 16 bases between. The CDR3 runs to 15 residues. The CDR3 spells CASMPQGLVNYGYTF. Here the CDR3 DNA reads TGTGCCAGCATGCCCCAGGGTCTAGTTAACTATGGCTACACCTTC.

The chain employs TRBV6-6 and TRBJ2-3; 9 bases are a match to TRBD2. The CDR3 is 15 amino acids. Germline V gene lookup returns CDR1 MNHNY and CDR2 SVGAGI (reference sequence). With V trimmed by 5 bases and J by 4 bases, 7 bases remained unmatched. The CDR3 here is CASSPGLARADTQYF. For the CDR3, the DNA is TGTGCCAGCAGTCCTGGACTAGCGAGGGCAGATACGCAGTATTTT.

This clone has a single count. The rearrangement joins TRBV3-1 (or the pseudogene TRBV3-2) to TRBJ2-5; the D gene is possibly TRBD2 (5 bases). The CDR3 contains 15 residues. The germline gives CDR1 LGHDT, CDR2 YNNKEL (reference sequence). The CDR3 DNA reads as TGTGTTATATTACTCCCACCCGTAGAGGGAGAGACCCAGTACTTC. As protein: CVILLPPVEGETQYF.